This is a list of T cell receptor beta chains from one sample in a study of blood T cell repertoires in COVID-19. Produced via immunoSEQ multiplex PCR; TCRdb's table is partial and in-frame only. The sample includes 300,000 to 400,000 clones, around nine tenths seen only once; the top ten take approximately 5.2%. The sequenced sample was PBMCs or T cells enriched from blood (not recorded which). All receptors come from a man aged 60-69 years who had recovered from COVID-19. The conserved cysteine and the conserved F or W are not part of the CDR3 here.

V gene: TRBV5-4; CDR3 length: 12; CDR3 protein: ASSSPPTSFQQY
V gene: TRBV27; CDR3 length: 14; CDR3 protein: ASSLLWQGRAYEQY
V gene: TRBV28; CDR3 length: 13; CDR3 protein: ASRPPDTPGTEAF
V gene: TRBV6-6; CDR3 length: 13; CDR3 protein: ASSYSRASQSEAF
V gene: TRBV11-3; CDR3 length: 11; CDR3 protein: ASSSETGYEQY
V gene: TRBV29-1; CDR3 length: 13; CDR3 protein: SVEGTGLLNTEAF
V gene: TRBV28; CDR3 length: 14; CDR3 protein: ASSSPATGMNTEAF
V gene: TRBV27; CDR3 length: 14; CDR3 protein: ASSLWVTVNTYEQY
V gene: TRBV10-3; CDR3 length: 10; CDR3 protein: AISEQQGQQF
V gene: TRBV6-5; CDR3 length: 11; CDR3 protein: ASSYEPRDEQY
V gene: TRBV28; CDR3 length: 13; CDR3 protein: ASSSIGQPAGGYT
V gene: TRBV7-9; CDR3 length: 12; CDR3 protein: ASSRGQGASGYT
V gene: TRBV6-6; CDR3 length: 10; CDR3 protein: AISQDYNEQF
V gene: TRBV9; CDR3 length: 13; CDR3 protein: ASSVDGTGAEKLF
V gene: TRBV29-1; CDR3 length: 11; CDR3 protein: SVVGQGSDTQY
V gene: TRBV7-2; CDR3 length: 15; CDR3 protein: ASSLSSTGSGANVLT
V gene: TRBV30; CDR3 length: 11; CDR3 protein: AWSPRDRGGYT
V gene: TRBV27; CDR3 length: 13; CDR3 protein: ASSLVLTGEYEQY
V gene: TRBV7-6; CDR3 length: 13; CDR3 protein: ASSLAPSGRNEQF
V gene: TRBV5-6; CDR3 length: 12; CDR3 protein: ASSRDRLNQPQH
V gene: TRBV23-1; CDR3 length: 11; CDR3 protein: AGLFRLDQPQH
V gene: TRBV28; CDR3 length: 16; CDR3 protein: ASSLPTSGYLRTGELF